The 21 T cell receptor beta chains in this list originate from one sample, sequenced in a study of blood T cell repertoires in COVID-19. The table came from immunoSEQ multiplex PCR; TCRdb's copy has only in-frame clones and leaves some out. The table shows about 280,000 clones, with approximately 85% occurring only once. Material for sequencing was peripheral blood. The source of these receptors is a middle-aged man with active or convalescent COVID-19.

In its sample, this clone was seen a few times. This sequence joins TRBV14 and TRBJ2-1; D gene unclear. The CDR3 runs to 16 residues. Germline assignment: CDR1 SGHDN and CDR2 FVKESK. Between the trimmed V and J ends, which lost 3 bases and 0 bases, there was a span of 12 bases. In DNA form, the CDR3 reads TGTGCCAGCAGCCAGCTACGCACGAGCTCCTACAATGAGCAGTTCTTC. As protein: CASSQLRTSSYNEQFF.

The V call is TRBV11-2, the J call TRBJ2-1; 8 bases fit TRBD1. Germline CDR1 and CDR2: SGHAT and FQNNGV. J lost 2 bases, V lost 4 bases, and 10 bases had no gene match. CDR3 length: 17 residues. CDR3 protein: CASSSPTDRAPYNEQFF. The CDR3 DNA reads as TGTGCCAGCAGCTCCCCCACGGACAGGGCGCCCTACAATGAGCAGTTCTTC.

This clone was counted only a few times. This chain links TRBV5-1 with TRBJ2-7, with D possibly TRBD2 on 6 matching bases. V gave up 2 bases and J gave up 7 bases, with 13 bases separating them. CDR3 length equals 13 residues. Germline V gene sequence: CDR1 SGHRS, CDR2 YFSETQ. As DNA, the CDR3 is TGCGCCAGCAGCTTTGGCGGGGAGGCGGAGCAGTACTTC. Translating it yields CASSFGGEAEQYF.

This clone was seen only a few times. This chain links TRBV7-3 with TRBJ2-6, with D possibly being TRBD1 (5 bases). This CDR3 comprises 15 residues. Between the trimmed V and J ends, which lost 4 bases and 4 bases, there was a span of 11 bases. Germline assignment: CDR1 SGHTA and CDR2 FQGTGA. For the CDR3, the DNA is TGTGCCAGCAGCTACGGACAATCAGGGGCCAACGTCCTGACTTTC. This translates into CASSYGQSGANVLTF.

This clone was seen only once. The genes are TRBV3-1 (or the pseudogene TRBV3-2) and TRBJ1-2; no clear D gene. V gave up 3 bases and J gave up 4 bases, with 12 bases separating them. The germline V gene has CDR1 LGHDT and CDR2 YNNKEL (reference sequence). The CDR3 length is 14 residues. Written as DNA, the CDR3 is TGTGCCAGCAGCCAGGGCCCAGGAATCTATGGCTACACCTTC. Encoded protein: CASSQGPGIYGYTF.

This clone was seen only a few times. J is TRBJ1-2 and V is TRBV3-1 (or the pseudogene TRBV3-2); 9 nucleotides line up with TRBD1. This CDR3 spans 13 amino acids. The germline V gene encodes CDR1 LGHDT and CDR2 YNNKEL (reference sequence). V trimming: 3 bases; J trimming: 8 bases; junction bases outside the gene matches: 4. CDR3 DNA sequence: TGTGCCAGCAGCCAGGGACAGGGACTCGGCTACACCTTC. It specifies CASSQGQGLGYTF.

The chain recombines TRBV4-3 with TRBJ2-2; the match to TRBD2 covers 10 bases. Germline V gene lookup returns CDR1 LGHNA and CDR2 YSLEER. The CDR3 is 17 amino acids. The junction had 11 bases not matched to a gene; V was cut back by 0 bases and J by 10 bases. CDR3 DNA sequence: TGCGCCAGCAGCCAAGAATCTAGCGGGAGCTACCGGGTGGAGCTGTTTTTT. Amino acid sequence: CASSQESSGSYRVELFF.

CDR3 bases: TGTGCCAGCATTGCGGGAGGGCCCTCAGATACGCAGTATTTT. Protein sequence: CASIAGGPSDTQYF. This sequence joins TRBV2 and TRBJ2-3; 9 nucleotides match TRBD2. Trimming at V came to 7 bases and at J to 4 bases, leaving 6 bases not matched to a gene. Per the germline V gene, CDR1 is SNHLY and CDR2 is FYNNEI. The CDR3 runs to 14 residues. The full variable domain, with the rest looked up from reference TRBV2 and TRBJ2-3, is EPEVTQTPSHQVTQMGQEVILRCVPISNHLYFYWYRQILGQKVEFLVSFYNNEISEKSEIFDDQFSVERPDGSNFTLKIRSTKLEDSAMYFCASIAGGPSDTQYFGPGTRLTVL.

The chain combines TRBV4-1 with TRBJ1-4; D call uncertain. This CDR3 comprises 17 residues. V lost 3 bases to trimming and J lost 0 bases, with 14 bases between them. Looked up from germline, CDR1 is MGHRA and CDR2 is YSYEKL. CDR3 sequence: CASSQSLPTATNEKLFF. The CDR3 bases are TGCGCCAGCAGCCAGTCCCTCCCCACAGCAACTAATGAAAAACTGTTTTTT.

This clone came up a few times. This chain uses TRBV6-1 with TRBJ1-5; D possibly corresponds to TRBD1 (5 bases). The germline CDR1 and CDR2 sequences are MNHNS and SASEGT. V was shortened by 3 bases and J by 5 bases, with 14 bases between the two germline ends. This CDR3 contains 15 residues. The CDR3 sequence is CASSEGGVNHQPQHF. The CDR3 nucleotides are TGTGCCAGCAGTGAGGGAGGGGTGAATCATCAGCCCCAGCATTTT.

This chain uses TRBV2 with TRBJ1-4, with D perhaps TRBD1 (6 bases). This CDR3 is 14 amino acids long. Trimming left V 4 bases short and J 4 bases short, with 10 bases between. Per the germline V gene, CDR1 is SNHLY and CDR2 is FYNNEI. This CDR3 is CASSVGGFNEKLFF. CDR3 nucleotides: TGTGCCAGCAGTGTTGGGGGCTTTAATGAAAAACTGTTTTTT.

V usage is TRBV5-1 and J usage is TRBJ2-5; TRBD1 aligns across 7 bases. The CDR3 has 14 residues. V lost 4 bases, J lost 1 base, and 4 bases stayed unmatched. In germline, CDR1 is SGHRS, CDR2 YFSETQ. CDR3 sequence: CASSLGQRQETQYF. The CDR3 nucleotides are TGCGCCAGCAGCCTGGGACAGCGCCAAGAGACCCAGTACTTC.

The genes are TRBV29-1 and TRBJ2-1; D is unresolved. Germline CDR1 is SQVTM and CDR2 is ANQGSEA. The CDR3 spans 10 residues. Trimming stripped 4 bases from V and 6 bases from J, with 4 bases between. CDR3 protein: CSVAVNEQFF. CDR3 nucleotide sequence: TGCAGCGTTGCAGTCAATGAGCAGTTCTTC.

The gene calls are TRBV30 and TRBJ2-3, with D uncertain. The CDR3 extends over 15 amino acids. Germline CDR1 GTSNPN, CDR2 SVGIG (reference sequence). Trimming stripped 3 bases from V and 4 bases from J, with 17 bases between. Here the CDR3 reads CAWRAGSSAADTQYF. The CDR3 bases are TGTGCCTGGAGGGCCGGGTCCTCGGCGGCAGATACGCAGTATTTT.

This clone was recorded many times. The chain employs TRBV9 and TRBJ1-4, with a weak D call TRBD1 (6 bases). V lost 3 bases, J lost 7 bases, and 7 bases lay in between. CDR3 length equals 12 residues. Germline-derived CDR1 and CDR2 are SGDLS and YYNGEE. This CDR3 reads CASSGGGEKLFF. The CDR3 DNA follows: TGTGCCAGCAGCGGAGGGGGTGAAAAACTGTTTTTT.

The J gene is TRBJ1-2, the V gene TRBV14; D not resolved. The CDR3 is 14 amino acids. Per germline, CDR1 SGHDN and CDR2 FVKESK. With 8 bases removed from V and 3 bases from J, the gap between germline ends came to 16 bases. The CDR3 here is CASGRGSAYYGYTF. CDR3 coding DNA: TGTGCCAGCGGGCGAGGGTCCGCCTACTATGGCTACACCTTC.

Only a few counts were recorded for this clone. The V call is TRBV6-2 or TRBV6-3, the J call TRBJ1-5; D gene ambiguous. Germline V lookup: CDR1 MNHEY, CDR2 SVGEGT. V was pared by 8 bases and J by 4 bases, with 9 bases between. CDR3 size: 12 residues. CDR3 coding DNA: TGTGCCAGCCGCCAATATAATCAGCCCCAGCATTTT. Its protein product is CASRQYNQPQHF.

There are a few counts of this clone. The V gene is TRBV28, the J gene TRBJ1-1; D is perhaps TRBD1 (5 bases). The germline gives CDR1 MDHEN, CDR2 SYDVKM. The CDR3 runs to 14 residues. V was shortened by 5 bases and J by 8 bases, with 18 bases between the two germline ends. The CDR3 nucleotides read TGTGCCAGCAGTCTCTTTCCGTCTCAGGGAGAAGCTTTCTTT. Translating it yields CASSLFPSQGEAFF.

The chain combines TRBV11-2 with TRBJ2-1; 9 nucleotides align to TRBD2. Germline-derived CDR1 and CDR2 are SGHAT and FQNNGV. V lost 5 bases and J lost 8; bases outside the gene matches: 7. The length of the CDR3 is 14 residues. The CDR3 here is CASSLGTSLDEQFF. The CDR3 coding sequence is TGTGCCAGCAGCCTCGGGACTAGCCTGGATGAGCAGTTCTTC.

This chain joins TRBV5-1 and TRBJ2-1; 11 nucleotides agree with TRBD2. The germline CDR1 and CDR2 sequences are SGHRS and YFSETQ. The CDR3 extends over 16 amino acids. V shed 2 bases and J 2 bases; nucleotides not matched to a gene: 3. The CDR3 spells CASSLLAGEAYNEQFF. The CDR3 DNA reads as TGCGCCAGCAGCTTACTAGCGGGAGAAGCCTACAATGAGCAGTTCTTC. Full variable domain (remainder filled in from reference TRBV5-1 and TRBJ2-1): KAGVTQTPRYLIKTRGQQVTLSCSPISGHRSVSWYQQTPGQGLQFLFEYFSETQRNKGNFPGRFSGRQFSNSRSEMNVSTLELGDSALYLCASSLLAGEAYNEQFFGPGTRLTVL.

In the case of this clone: Other DNA sequences of this sample code for an identical CDR3. The genes are TRBV6-5 and TRBJ1-1, with no clear D. The CDR3 is made up of 13 amino acids. Germline lookup yields CDR1 MNHEY and CDR2 SVGAGI. The V end was cut by 2 bases, the J end by 4 bases, with 8 bases between. In nucleotides, the CDR3 is TGTGCCAGCAGTTACCTCGGAGGCACTGAAGCTTTCTTT. As protein: CASSYLGGTEAFF.